This TCR beta chain was identified in a study of cytomegalovirus exposure and HLA in healthy donors. The PCR contained 60 Vbeta and 13 Jbeta primers. TCRdb keeps only in-frame clones here, not all; method: immunoSEQ multiplex PCR. The data show roughly 98,000 clones, around 82% seen once. Concerning this clone itself: Antigen: not known.

Trimming cost V 8 bases and J 7 bases, with 15 bases left between them. The CDR3 runs 12 residues. Germline-derived CDR1 and CDR2 are GTSNPN and SVGIG (reference sequence). Study-level results: By a later analysis, the bulk of CMV-associated TCR beta chains appeared HLA-restricted. In a later analysis, TCR beta V- and J-gene trimming was associated with a missense DCLRE1C variant. In vitro confirmation showed three CMV-associated chains to be CMV antigen specific. Per a prior analysis, the majority of TCR beta V segments were productive roughly 90% or roughly 30% of the time.

The sample comprised PBMCs. The sequence derives from a man aged 40-55 years in good health and CMV-seronegative. This rearrangement joins TRBV30 to TRBJ1-5; D possibly corresponds to TRBD1 (5 bases). The CDR3 protein is CAGGEGAQPQHF. The CDR3 bases are TGTGCCGGGGGGGAGGGCGCGCAGCCCCAGCATTTT.